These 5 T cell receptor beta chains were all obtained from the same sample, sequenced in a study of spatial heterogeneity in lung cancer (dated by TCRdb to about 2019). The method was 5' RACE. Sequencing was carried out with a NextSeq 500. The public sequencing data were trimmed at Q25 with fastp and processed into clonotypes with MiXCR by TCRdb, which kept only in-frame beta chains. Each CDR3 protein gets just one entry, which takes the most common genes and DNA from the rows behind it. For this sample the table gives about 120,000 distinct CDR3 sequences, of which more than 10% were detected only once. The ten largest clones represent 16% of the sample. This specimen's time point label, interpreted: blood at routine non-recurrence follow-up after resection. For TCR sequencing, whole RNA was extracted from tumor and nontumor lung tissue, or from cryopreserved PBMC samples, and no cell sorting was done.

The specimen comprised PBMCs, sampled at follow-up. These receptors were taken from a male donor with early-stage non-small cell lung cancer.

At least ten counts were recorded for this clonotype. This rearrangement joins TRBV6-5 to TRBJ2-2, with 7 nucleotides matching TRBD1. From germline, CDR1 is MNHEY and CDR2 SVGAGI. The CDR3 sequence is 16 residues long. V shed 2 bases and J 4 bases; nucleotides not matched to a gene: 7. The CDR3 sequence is CASSYIPGQSTGELFF. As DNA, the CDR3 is TGTGCCAGCAGTTACATCCCGGGACAGAGCACCGGGGAGCTGTTTTTT.

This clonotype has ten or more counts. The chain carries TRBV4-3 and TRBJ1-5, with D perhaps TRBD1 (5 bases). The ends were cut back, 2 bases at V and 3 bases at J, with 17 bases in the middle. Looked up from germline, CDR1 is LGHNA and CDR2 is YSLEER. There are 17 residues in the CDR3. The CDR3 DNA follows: TGCGCCAGCAGCCAAAGTACGTATAGGGGTTCCAATCAGCCCCAGCATTTT. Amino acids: CASSQSTYRGSNQPQHF.

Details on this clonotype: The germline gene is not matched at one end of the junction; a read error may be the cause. The CDR3 protein is CASIEQGDTGELFF. CDR3 sequence (DNA): TGTGCCAGCATTGAACAGGGGGACACCGGGGAGCTGTTTTTT. V gene TRBV2 combines with J gene TRBJ2-2; 8 positions match TRBD1. The CDR3 is 14 amino acids. Germline lookup yields CDR1 SNHLY and CDR2 FYNNEI.

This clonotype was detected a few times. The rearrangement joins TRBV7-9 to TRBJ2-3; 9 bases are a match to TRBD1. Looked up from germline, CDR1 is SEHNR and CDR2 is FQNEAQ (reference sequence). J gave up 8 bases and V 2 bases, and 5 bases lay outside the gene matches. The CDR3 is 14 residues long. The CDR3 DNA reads TGTGCCAGCAGCTTATTACAGGGGGCTTTTACGCAGTATTTT. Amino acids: CASSLLQGAFTQYF.

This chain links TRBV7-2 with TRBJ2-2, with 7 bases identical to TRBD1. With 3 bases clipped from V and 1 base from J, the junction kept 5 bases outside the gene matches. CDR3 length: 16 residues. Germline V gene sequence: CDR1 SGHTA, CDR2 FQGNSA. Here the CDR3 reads CASSFEGQKNTGELFF. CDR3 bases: TGTGCCAGCAGCTTTGAGGGACAGAAGAACACCGGGGAGCTGTTTTTT. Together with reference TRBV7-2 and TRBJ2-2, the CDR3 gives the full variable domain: GAGVSQSPSNKVTEKGKDVELRCDPISGHTALYWYRQSLGQGLEFLIYFQGNSAPDKSGLPSDRFSAERTGGSVSTLTIQRTQQEDSAVYLCASSFEGQKNTGELFFGEGSRLTVL.